The rows below give T cell receptor beta chains drawn from one sample of a study of T cell responses to AZD1222 COVID-19 vaccine. Assay: immunoSEQ multiplex PCR; the TCRdb copy retains only in-frame clones and omits some. The sample holds 150,000 or so clones, roughly 91% seen once. This specimen was peripheral blood, taken on day 0 of AZD1222 vaccination. The receptors were gathered from an adult in good health. Both conserved end residues are part of each CDR3. A D gene is named only where the DNA matches it firmly. Part of the rows lack a size; the others show once, few, many or a class for expanded clones.

V,J,size,D,DNA,CDR3
TRBV20-1,TRBJ2-7,NA,TRBD2,TGCAGTGCTAGACGCGGGGGCGAGCAGTACTTC,CSARRGGEQYF
TRBV9,TRBJ2-1,NA,NA,TGTGCCAGCAGCGCCTCCGGGACGGCCTACAATGAGCAGTTCTTC,CASSASGTAYNEQFF
TRBV5-1,TRBJ1-3,NA,TRBD1,TGCGCCAGCAGCCAGGGACAGGGAAAAGGAAACACCATATATTTT,CASSQGQGKGNTIYF
TRBV6-2/TRBV6-3,TRBJ1-2,NA,TRBD1,TGTGCCAGCAGTTACACTGGGACAGGGTTTGGCTACACCTTC,CASSYTGTGFGYTF
TRBV5-1,TRBJ2-1,NA,NA,TGCGCCAGCAGCTTGGTGCCAGGTGGCTACAATGAGCAGTTCTTC,CASSLVPGGYNEQFF
TRBV28,TRBJ2-1,NA,TRBD2,TGTGCCAGCAGTTTATTGGCCTTCCAAGCGGGAGGGCGTGAGCAGTTCTTC,CASSLLAFQAGGREQFF
TRBV7-3,TRBJ1-1,NA,NA,TGTGCCAGCAGCGCCCCGGGGGGTGAAGCTTTCTTT,CASSAPGGEAFF
TRBV5-5,TRBJ1-2,NA,NA,TGTGCCAGCAGCTTGGAGGGGGTCTCGGGCTACACCTTC,CASSLEGVSGYTF
TRBV4-1,TRBJ2-1,NA,NA,TGCGCCAGCAGCCAAGATCGTAGGGATGAGCAGTTCTTC,CASSQDRRDEQFF
TRBV13,TRBJ2-7,NA,NA,TGTGCCAGCAGCTTACAGGGTGCCTACGAGCAGTACTTC,CASSLQGAYEQYF
TRBV18,TRBJ1-2,NA,NA,TGTGCCAGCTCACCACGGGCAGACTATGGCTACACCTTC,CASSPRADYGYTF
TRBV7-2,TRBJ2-3,NA,TRBD2,TGTGCCAGCAGCTTAGTAGCGGGGGTGACAGATACGCAGTATTTT,CASSLVAGVTDTQYF
TRBV2,TRBJ2-4,NA,TRBD2,TGTGCCAGCAGTGGCGGGAGGGCCGTAAACATTCAGTACTTC,CASSGGRAVNIQYF
TRBV27,TRBJ2-1,NA,TRBD1,TGTGCCAGCAGTTTAAGGACAGGGGAGCGCAATGAGCAGTTCTTC,CASSLRTGERNEQFF
TRBV10-2,TRBJ1-1,NA,NA,TGCGCCACCCGGGAGGGTACGGAAACTGAAGCTTTCTTT,CATREGTETEAFF
TRBV7-9,TRBJ2-5,NA,NA,TGTGCCAGCAGCTTAGCTCCTGGACCCCTTATACGGGAGACCCAGTACTTC,CASSLAPGPLIRETQYF
TRBV10-2,TRBJ2-1,once,TRBD2,TGCGCCAGCAGGACTAGCGGGAGGGCCTATTACAATGAGCAGTTCTTC,CASRTSGRAYYNEQFF
TRBV7-3,TRBJ2-5,NA,NA,TGTGCCAGCAGCTTGACGGCGGGACCTCAAGAGACCCAGTACTTC,CASSLTAGPQETQYF
TRBV3-1/TRBV3-2,TRBJ2-2,NA,NA,TGTGCCAGCAGCCCAGGTGGGGCGGGATTCGAGGCTGGGGAGCTGTTTTTT,CASSPGGAGFEAGELFF
TRBV5-1,TRBJ2-2,NA,NA,TGCGCCAGCAGCTTTACGGAAACGAACACCGGGGAGCTGTTTTTT,CASSFTETNTGELFF
TRBV13,TRBJ2-7,NA,TRBD2,TGTGCCAGCAGACCAGCGGGGGGGCGGAGGGAGCAGTACTTC,CASRPAGGRREQYF
TRBV6-5,TRBJ2-2,NA,NA,TGTGCCAGCAGTTCCCAGGCCACCGGGGAGCTGTTTTTT,CASSSQATGELFF
TRBV28,TRBJ1-6,NA,NA,TGTGCCAGCACCCTGGTCTCCTATAATTCACCCCTCCACTTT,CASTLVSYNSPLHF
TRBV6-2/TRBV6-3,TRBJ1-1,NA,NA,TGTGCCAGCAGTCCAGTGAACACTGAAGCTTTCTTT,CASSPVNTEAFF
TRBV4-1,TRBJ2-2,NA,NA,TGCGCCAGCAGCCAGGGTGGGCAGCACACCGGGGAGCTGTTTTTT,CASSQGGQHTGELFF
TRBV19,TRBJ1-1,NA,NA,TGTGCCAGTAGTTTACCCCGGGCGAGATTGGACACTGAAGCTTTCTTT,CASSLPRARLDTEAFF
TRBV5-1,TRBJ1-1,NA,NA,TGCGCCAGCAGCCCGGAGGCGGGTAAGAACACTGAAGCTTTCTTT,CASSPEAGKNTEAFF
TRBV11-3,TRBJ1-6,NA,NA,TGTGCCAGCAGCTTAGAGGTGAATTCACCCCTCCACTTT,CASSLEVNSPLHF
TRBV19,TRBJ1-5,once,NA,TGTGCCAGCTTAGGGGGAAGGGGTCAGCCCCAGCATTTT,CASLGGRGQPQHF
TRBV29-1,TRBJ2-1,once,TRBD1,TGCAGCGGGAGTGGGGGGACAGGGGTCCCCAATGAGCAGTTCTTC,CSGSGGTGVPNEQFF
TRBV7-2,TRBJ2-7,NA,NA,TGTGCCAGCAGCTCGCACAGGGGACTCTACTCCTACGAGCAGTACTTC,CASSSHRGLYSYEQYF
TRBV5-6,TRBJ1-5,NA,TRBD1,TGTGCCAGCAGCTTGGGGGCAGGGGGGCAGCCCCAGCATTTT,CASSLGAGGQPQHF
TRBV7-2,TRBJ2-7,NA,TRBD2,TGTGCCAGCAGCCTAGCGGGAGGGTCTGCCGAGCAGTACTTC,CASSLAGGSAEQYF
TRBV14,TRBJ1-1,NA,NA,TGTGCCAGCAGCCACGGGGTTGGCGCTGAAGCTTTCTTT,CASSHGVGAEAFF
TRBV28,TRBJ1-1,few,NA,TGTGCCAGCAGTTTAGCCCGGGACCCGAGGTGGGACACTGAAGCTTTCTTT,CASSLARDPRWDTEAFF
TRBV4-3,TRBJ2-7,NA,NA,TGCGCCAGCAGCCAAAGTACTCAGCAAGCCTACGAGCAGTACTTC,CASSQSTQQAYEQYF
TRBV25-1,TRBJ2-3,NA,TRBD2,TGTGCCAGCAGTGATGGGGGACTAGCGGATACGCAGTATTTT,CASSDGGLADTQYF
TRBV27,TRBJ1-5,NA,NA,TGTGCCAGCAGTTTAGTTTCCGGGCCCCAGCATTTT,CASSLVSGPQHF
TRBV18,TRBJ1-1,few,TRBD1,TGTGCCAGCTCACGACAGGGGGCGAGTACTGAAGCTTTCTTT,CASSRQGASTEAFF
TRBV19,TRBJ2-5,NA,NA,TGTGCCAGTAGTATCCGGGGGTCCCAGGAGACCCAGTACTTC,CASSIRGSQETQYF
TRBV7-2,TRBJ2-7,NA,NA,TGTGCCAGCAGCTCCACCCGGACGGAACCCTACGAGCAGTACTTC,CASSSTRTEPYEQYF
TRBV11-3,TRBJ2-7,NA,NA,TGTGCCAGCAGACAGGATAATTACGAGCAGTACTTC,CASRQDNYEQYF
TRBV12-3/TRBV12-4,TRBJ1-2,NA,NA,TGTGCCAGCGCCAAGTGGGGGTTAACGGGCTACACCTTC,CASAKWGLTGYTF
TRBV4-2,TRBJ1-1,NA,NA,TGTGCCAGCAGCCAAGTTATGGCAAACGGAGACACTGAAGCTTTCTTT,CASSQVMANGDTEAFF
TRBV19,TRBJ2-2,NA,NA,TGTGCCAGTAGTATGGCCCCAGGGGTGCCCGGGGAGCTGTTTTTT,CASSMAPGVPGELFF
TRBV28,TRBJ1-5,NA,NA,TGTGTTACTAAAAGCTCGGGGGTGTCTCAGCCCCAGCATTTT,CVTKSSGVSQPQHF